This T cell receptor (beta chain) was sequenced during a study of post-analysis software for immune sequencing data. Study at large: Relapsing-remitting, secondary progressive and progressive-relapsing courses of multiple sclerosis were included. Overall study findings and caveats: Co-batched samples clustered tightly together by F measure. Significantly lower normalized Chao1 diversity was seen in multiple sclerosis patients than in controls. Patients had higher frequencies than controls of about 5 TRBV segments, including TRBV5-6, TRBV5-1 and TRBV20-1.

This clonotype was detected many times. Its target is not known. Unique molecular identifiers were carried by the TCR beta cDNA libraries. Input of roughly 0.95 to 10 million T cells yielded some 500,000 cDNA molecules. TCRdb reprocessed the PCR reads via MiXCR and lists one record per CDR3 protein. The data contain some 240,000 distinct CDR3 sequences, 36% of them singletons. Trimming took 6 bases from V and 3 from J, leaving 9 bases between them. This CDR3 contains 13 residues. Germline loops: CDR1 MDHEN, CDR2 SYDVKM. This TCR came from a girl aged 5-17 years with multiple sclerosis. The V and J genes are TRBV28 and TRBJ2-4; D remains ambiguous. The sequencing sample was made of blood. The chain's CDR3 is CASRGAVKNIQYF. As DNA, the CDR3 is TGTGCCAGCAGGGGTGCCGTCAAAAACATTCAGTACTTC.